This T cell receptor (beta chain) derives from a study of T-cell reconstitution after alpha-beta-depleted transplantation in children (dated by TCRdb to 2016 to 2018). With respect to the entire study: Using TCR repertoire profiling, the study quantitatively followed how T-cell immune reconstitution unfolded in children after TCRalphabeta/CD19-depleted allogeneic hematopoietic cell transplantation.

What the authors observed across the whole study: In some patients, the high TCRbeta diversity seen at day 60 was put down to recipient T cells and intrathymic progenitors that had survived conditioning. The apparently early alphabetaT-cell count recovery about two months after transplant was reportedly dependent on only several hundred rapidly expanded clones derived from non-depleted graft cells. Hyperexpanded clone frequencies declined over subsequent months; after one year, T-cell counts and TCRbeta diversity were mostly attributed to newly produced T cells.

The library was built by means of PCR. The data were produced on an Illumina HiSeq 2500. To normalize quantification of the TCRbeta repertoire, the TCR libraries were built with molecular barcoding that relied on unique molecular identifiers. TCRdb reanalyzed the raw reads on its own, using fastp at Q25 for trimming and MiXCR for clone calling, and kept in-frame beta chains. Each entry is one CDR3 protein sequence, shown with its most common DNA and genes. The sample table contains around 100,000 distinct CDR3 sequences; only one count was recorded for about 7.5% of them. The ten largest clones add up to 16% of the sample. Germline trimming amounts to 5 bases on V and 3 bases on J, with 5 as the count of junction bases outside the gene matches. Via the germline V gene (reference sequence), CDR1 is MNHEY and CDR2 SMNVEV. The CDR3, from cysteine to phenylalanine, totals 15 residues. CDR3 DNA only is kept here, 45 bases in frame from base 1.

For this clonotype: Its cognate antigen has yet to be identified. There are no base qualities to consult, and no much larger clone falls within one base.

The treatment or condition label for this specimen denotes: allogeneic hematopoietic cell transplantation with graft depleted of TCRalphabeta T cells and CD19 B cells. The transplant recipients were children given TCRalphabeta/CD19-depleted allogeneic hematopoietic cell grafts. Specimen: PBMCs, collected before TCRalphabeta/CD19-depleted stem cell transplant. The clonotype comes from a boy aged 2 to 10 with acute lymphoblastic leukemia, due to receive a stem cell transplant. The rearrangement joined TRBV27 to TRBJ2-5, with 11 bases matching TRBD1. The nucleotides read TGTGCCAGCAGTACTCGGGACAGGGGGAAAGAGACCCAGTACTTC. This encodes CASSTRDRGKETQYF.